The 14 T cell receptor beta chains presented below share a single source sample, sequenced in a study of blood T cell repertoires in COVID-19. The assay was immunoSEQ multiplex PCR, and TCRdb's table has in-frame clones only and misses some. Here the sample spans 300,000 or so clones, 86% being singletons. Sequencing was carried out using peripheral blood. The receptors here all came from a woman between 45 and 60 years old with acute or convalescent COVID-19.

The chain carries TRBV28 and TRBJ2-2, with 7 bases lining up with TRBD1. Germline CDR1 MDHEN, CDR2 SYDVKM. The V segment lost 6 bases and the J segment 3 bases; nucleotides outside the gene matches: 7. The CDR3 sequence is 15 residues long. CDR3 DNA sequence: TGTGCCAGCAGCCGAGGGACAGTTTACACCGGGGAGCTGTTTTTT. Translation gives CASSRGTVYTGELFF.

This clone was observed a few times. This sequence joins TRBV19 and TRBJ1-5; the D gene is possibly TRBD1 (5 bases). Germline V CDR1 and CDR2: LNHDA, SQIVND (reference sequence). The CDR3 length is 12 residues. V was cut by 4 bases and J by 7 bases, with 8 bases left in between. CDR3 in amino acids: CASSRGEQPQHF. The CDR3 bases are TGTGCCAGTAGTAGGGGGGAACAGCCCCAGCATTTT.

The chain combines TRBV6-4 with TRBJ2-1; 10 bases align to TRBD2. This CDR3 spans 16 amino acids. Trimming took 0 bases from V and 15 from J; bases not matched to a gene: 14. Germline values: CDR1 MRHNA, CDR2 SNTAGT. CDR3 protein: CASSDSSLLAGTSRFF. CDR3 nucleotide sequence: TGTGCCAGCAGTGACTCGAGTCTACTAGCGGGGACCTCCCGGTTCTTC.

The J gene is TRBJ2-1, the V gene TRBV5-4, with 9 bases that match TRBD2. This CDR3 has 15 amino acids. Germline assignment: CDR1 SGHNT and CDR2 YYREEE (reference sequence). V trimming: 1 base; J trimming: 4 bases; junction bases outside the gene matches: 3. The CDR3 sequence is CASSLTAGGYNEQFF. The CDR3 DNA is TGTGCCAGCAGCTTGACAGCGGGAGGATACAATGAGCAGTTCTTC.

This chain links TRBV3-1 (or the pseudogene TRBV3-2) with TRBJ1-2, with D hard to call. V lost 4 bases to trimming and J lost 6 bases, with 12 bases between them. The CDR3 covers 13 residues. CDR1 LGHDT and CDR2 YNNKEL come from the germline V gene (reference sequence). As DNA, the CDR3 is TGTGCCAGCAGCCCCGTGCCGAGCGATGGCTACACCTTC. Encoded protein: CASSPVPSDGYTF.

The gene calls are TRBV7-8 and TRBJ2-7; 8 bases line up with TRBD1. Germline loops: CDR1 SGHVS, CDR2 FQNEAQ. The CDR3 contains 14 residues. Trimming at V came to 0 bases and at J to 5 bases, leaving 3 bases not matched to a gene. The CDR3 region is CASSLARTGNEQYF. The DNA for the CDR3 is TGTGCCAGCAGCTTAGCCCGGACAGGGAACGAGCAGTACTTC.

The rearrangement links TRBV7-6 to TRBJ2-3; D remains ambiguous. The CDR3 length is 14 residues. CDR1 and CDR2 from the germline V gene are SGHVS and FNYEAQ. The V end was cut by 1 base, the J end by 0 bases, with 5 bases between. CDR3: CASSLDSSTDTQYF. CDR3 DNA: TGTGCCAGCAGCTTAGACTCTAGCACAGATACGCAGTATTTT.

This clone is a singleton in its sample. The V and J genes are TRBV6-2 or TRBV6-3 and TRBJ2-6; TRBD2 agrees at 8 bases. Per the germline V gene, CDR1 is MNHEY and CDR2 is SVGEGT. The CDR3 runs to 19 residues. Trimming removed 0 bases from V and 2 bases from J; junction bases left unmatched: 9. The CDR3, as DNA: TGTGCCAGCAGTTACTCCCCCGACGGGGGGGAAACTGGGGCCAACGTCCTGACTTTC. It encodes CASSYSPDGGETGANVLTF.

The CDR3 loop is CASSLSGTGHNEQFF. CDR3 coding DNA: TGTGCCAGCAGCCTTAGCGGGACGGGGCACAATGAGCAGTTCTTC. V usage is TRBV7-3 and J usage is TRBJ2-1, with 8 bases matching TRBD2. The V gene's germline CDR1 is SGHTA and CDR2 FQGTGA. This CDR3 has 15 residues. V was pared by 5 bases and J by 5 bases, with 8 bases of the junction left unmatched.

This chain links TRBV6-5 with TRBJ2-2; 11 nucleotides match TRBD1. V gave up 8 bases and J gave up 7 bases; unmatched junction bases: 6. The CDR3 sequence is 14 residues long. CDR1 MNHEY and CDR2 SVGAGI come from the germline V gene. The CDR3 DNA reads TGTGCCAGCGGATGGACAGGGGGCATCGGGGAGCTGTTTTTT. It encodes CASGWTGGIGELFF.

The CDR3 loop is CASSLRTLQETQYF. The CDR3 DNA sequence: TGTGCCAGCAGCTTAAGGACTTTGCAAGAGACCCAGTACTTC. This chain connects TRBV7-8 to TRBJ2-5; weak D call: TRBD2 (5 bases). The V and J ends lost 2 bases and 2 bases respectively, with 9 bases between them. Per the germline V gene, CDR1 is SGHVS and CDR2 is FQNEAQ. The CDR3 totals 14 residues.

The J gene is TRBJ1-6, the V gene TRBV9, with 7 positions matching TRBD1. The CDR3 sequence is 14 residues long. CDR1 is SGDLS, CDR2 YYNGEE, per germline. J was trimmed by 10 bases and V by 2 bases; bases with no gene match: 6. This chain's CDR3 is CASSVTGDDSPLHF. DNA for the CDR3: TGTGCCAGCAGCGTTACAGGGGATGACTCACCCCTCCACTTT.

The CDR3 DNA reads TGTGCCAGCAGCTTGGCCACGGGGAAGCTGTATGGCTACACCTTC. This sequence encodes CASSLATGKLYGYTF. The J gene is TRBJ1-2, the V gene TRBV5-5, with D uncertain. This CDR3 spans 15 amino acids. Per the germline V gene, CDR1 is SGHKS and CDR2 is YYEKEE (reference sequence). Trimming left V 0 bases short and J 5 bases short, with 14 bases between.

This clone has just a few counts. The chain joins TRBV16 to TRBJ1-1, with TRBD1 identical over 8 bases. Per germline, CDR1 KGHSY and CDR2 FQNENV. The CDR3 extends over 15 amino acids. V lost 2 bases, J lost 4 bases, and 6 bases stayed unmatched. CDR3 sequence: CASSQQGARGTEAFF. The CDR3 DNA follows: TGTGCCAGCAGCCAACAGGGGGCGCGGGGCACTGAAGCTTTCTTT.